This TCR beta chain was captured in a study of OX40 agonist ivuxolimab in advanced cancers. Across the whole study: Ivuxolimab, an antibody acting as an agonist of OX40 (CD134), was used to treat patients. Dose-escalation patients' cancers were hepatocellular carcinoma, melanoma, renal cell or head and neck cancer.

V shed 6 bases and J shed 0 bases, with 12 bases lying between them. The CDR3 totals 16 residues. CDR1 and CDR2 from the germline V gene are SGHTA and FQGNSA. Assay used: immunoSEQ multiplex PCR; TCRdb lists only in-frame clones, some missing. This table holds 69,000 or so clones, 85% found once. V and J are TRBV7-2 and TRBJ1-6, with D uncertain. The material was CD4+ or CD8+ T cells sorted from blood, obtained in a trial of the OX40 agonist ivuxolimab. This receptor was taken from an adult with an advanced solid tumor such as melanoma, head and neck, liver or kidney cancer. CDR3 sequence reads: CASRRARSSYNSPLHF. CDR3 coding DNA: TGTGCCAGCAGACGAGCCCGGAGCTCCTATAATTCACCCCTCCACTTT.